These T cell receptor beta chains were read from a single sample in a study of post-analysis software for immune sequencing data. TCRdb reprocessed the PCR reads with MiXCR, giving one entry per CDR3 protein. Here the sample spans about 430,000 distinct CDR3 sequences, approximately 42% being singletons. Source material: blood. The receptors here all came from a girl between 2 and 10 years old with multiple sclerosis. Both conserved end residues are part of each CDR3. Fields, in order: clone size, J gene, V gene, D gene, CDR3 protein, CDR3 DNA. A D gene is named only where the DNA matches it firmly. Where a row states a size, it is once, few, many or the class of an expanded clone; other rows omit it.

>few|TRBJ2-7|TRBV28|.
CASRPPGILPVEQYF
TGTGCCAGCAGACCGCCGGGCATCCTACCGGTCGAGCAGTACTTC
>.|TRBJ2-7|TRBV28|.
CASSFVDAYEQYF
TGTGCCAGCAGTTTCGTAGACGCCTACGAGCAGTACTTC
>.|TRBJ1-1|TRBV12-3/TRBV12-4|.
CASKHLGDMNTEAFF
TGTGCCAGCAAACACCTGGGCGATATGAACACTGAAGCTTTCTTT
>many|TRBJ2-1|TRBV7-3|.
CASSLLGGNEQFF
TGTGCCAGCAGCTTACTCGGGGGCAATGAGCAGTTCTTC
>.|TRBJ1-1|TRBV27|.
CASSSPNRNTEAFF
TGTGCCAGCAGTTCCCCTAACAGGAACACTGAAGCTTTCTTT
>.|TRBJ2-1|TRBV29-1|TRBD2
CSVERGLADNEQFF
TGCAGCGTTGAGCGGGGACTAGCGGACAATGAGCAGTTCTTC
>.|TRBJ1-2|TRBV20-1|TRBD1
CSAAPPGQVYLSYTF
TGCAGTGCTGCCCCCCCGGGACAGGTTTACCTAAGCTACACCTTC
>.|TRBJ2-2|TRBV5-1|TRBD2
CATPVIAGGSNTGELFF
TGCGCCACCCCCGTTATAGCGGGGGGCTCGAACACCGGGGAGCTGTTTTTT
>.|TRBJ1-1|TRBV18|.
CASSPTREQVGSEAFF
TGTGCCAGCTCACCTACTAGGGAACAGGTCGGGTCTGAAGCTTTCTTT
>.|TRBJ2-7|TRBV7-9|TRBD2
CASGLGFAGGSYEQYF
TGTGCCAGCGGCTTAGGATTCGCGGGAGGGTCCTACGAGCAGTACTTC
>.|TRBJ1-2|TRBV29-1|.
CSVRLSYGHTF
TGCAGCGTAAGGCTGTCCTATGGCCACACCTTC
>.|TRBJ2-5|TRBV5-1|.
CASSLAGTVEETQYF
TGCGCCAGCAGCTTGGCCGGGACTGTTGAAGAGACCCAGTACTTC
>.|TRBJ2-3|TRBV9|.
CASSVRTDPSTDTQYF
TGTGCCAGCAGCGTCCGGACAGACCCTAGCACAGATACGCAGTATTTT
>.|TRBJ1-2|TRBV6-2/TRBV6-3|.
CASSFGVFNYGYTF
TGTGCCAGCAGTTTCGGGGTCTTCAACTATGGCTACACCTTC
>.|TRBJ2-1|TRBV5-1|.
CASSFRAGTYNERFF
TGCGCCAGCAGCTTCCGAGCGGGGACATACAATGAGCGGTTCTTC
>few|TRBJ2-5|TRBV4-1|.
CASSHGQPDETQYF
TGCGCCAGCAGCCACGGACAGCCGGATGAGACCCAGTACTTC
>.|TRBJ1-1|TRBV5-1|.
CASSFIGRNTEAFF
TGCGCCAGCAGCTTCATTGGGAGGAACACTGAAGCTTTCTTT
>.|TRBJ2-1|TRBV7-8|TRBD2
CASSLDGLADNEQFF
TGTGCCAGCAGCTTAGATGGACTAGCGGACAATGAGCAGTTCTTC
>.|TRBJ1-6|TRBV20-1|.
CSARSSSYNSPLHF
TGCAGTGCTAGAAGCAGCTCCTATAATTCACCCCTCCACTTT
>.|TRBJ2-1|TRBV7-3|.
CASSLTQGGNEQFF
TGTGCCAGCAGCTTAACCCAGGGTGGAAATGAGCAGTTCTTC
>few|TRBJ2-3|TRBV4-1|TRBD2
CASSQVSSRERTDTQYF
TGCGCCAGCAGCCAAGTGAGTTCGCGGGAGAGGACAGATACGCAGTATTTT
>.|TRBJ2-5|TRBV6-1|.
CASSVTGQETQYF
TGTGCCAGCAGTGTGACAGGCCAAGAGACCCAGTACTTC
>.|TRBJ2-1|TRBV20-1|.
CSPGGATKNEQFF
TGCAGTCCAGGGGGGGCGACGAAGAATGAGCAGTTCTTC